These T cell receptor beta chains were read from a single sample in a study of T cell responses to AZD1222 COVID-19 vaccine. Assay: immunoSEQ multiplex PCR; the TCRdb copy retains only in-frame clones and omits some. The sample has 250,000 to 300,000 clones; around 93% are singletons. This material consisted of peripheral blood, taken 28 days after the second AZD1222 dose. The receptor source for this set is an adult who received the AZD1222 COVID-19 vaccine. Each CDR3 is given with its conserved first and last residue. A D gene is named only where the DNA matches it firmly. Only some rows state a clone size, as once, few, many or a class for expanded clones.

V gene	clone size	J gene	D gene	CDR3 protein	CDR3 DNA
TRBV28	NA	TRBJ1-1	TRBD1	CASTEPGQGKAEAFF	TGTGCCAGCACCGAACCGGGACAGGGGAAGGCTGAAGCTTTCTTT
TRBV28	NA	TRBJ1-5	NA	CASRGDQPQHF	TGTGCCAGCAGAGGTGATCAGCCCCAGCATTTT
TRBV4-2	NA	TRBJ2-7	TRBD1	CASSQGQGLGEQYF	TGTGCCAGCAGCCAAGGACAGGGGCTCGGGGAGCAGTACTTC
TRBV4-3	NA	TRBJ2-1	TRBD2	CASSHLAGGGDEQFF	TGCGCCAGCAGCCACTTAGCGGGAGGGGGGGATGAGCAGTTCTTC
TRBV7-9	NA	TRBJ1-2	NA	CASSLVGGDGYTF	TGTGCCAGCAGCTTAGTTGGTGGGGATGGCTACACCTTC
TRBV7-9	once	TRBJ1-1	TRBD1	CASSLPGTGRTEAFF	TGTGCCAGCAGCCTTCCCGGGACAGGGAGAACTGAAGCTTTCTTT
TRBV11-2	NA	TRBJ2-7	TRBD1	CASSLDQGDDEQYF	TGTGCCAGCAGCTTAGATCAGGGGGACGACGAGCAGTACTTC
TRBV27	NA	TRBJ1-2	TRBD1	CASSPNGQVYGYTF	TGTGCCAGCAGTCCGAATGGACAGGTCTATGGCTACACCTTC
TRBV28	NA	TRBJ1-2	TRBD1	CASSSLLVGGQGYGYTF	TGTGCCAGCAGTTCCCTTTTGGTGGGGGGACAGGGCTATGGCTACACCTTC
TRBV2	NA	TRBJ2-7	TRBD2	CASSRAEGGINYEQYF	TGTGCCAGCAGTCGCGCAGAGGGAGGGATAAACTACGAGCAGTACTTC
TRBV2	NA	TRBJ1-6	NA	CASSQQGRGNSPLHF	TGTGCCAGCAGTCAACAGGGACGTGGAAATTCACCCCTCCACTTT
TRBV20-1	NA	TRBJ2-7	NA	CSASNRVYEYF	TGCAGTGCTAGCAACAGGGTTTATGAGTACTTC
TRBV18	NA	TRBJ1-5	NA	CASSQEREPQHF	TGTGCCAGCTCACAAGAAAGGGAGCCCCAGCATTTT
TRBV4-1	NA	TRBJ2-2	TRBD2	CASSQPQLAGGRTGELFF	TGCGCCAGCAGCCAACCCCAACTAGCGGGAGGTAGGACCGGGGAGCTGTTTTTT
TRBV6-5	NA	TRBJ2-1	TRBD1	CASRQGRYNEQFF	TGTGCCAGTCGACAGGGGAGATACAATGAGCAGTTCTTC
TRBV24-1	NA	TRBJ1-2	NA	CATSDYSSEGYTF	TGTGCCACCAGTGACTACTCCTCTGAGGGCTACACCTTC
TRBV7-8	NA	TRBJ2-5	TRBD2	CASSPTSGETQYF	TGTGCCAGCAGCCCTACTAGCGGGGAGACCCAGTACTTC
TRBV7-9	few	TRBJ1-6	NA	CASSFDRPGDSPLHF	TGTGCCAGCAGCTTCGACAGGCCTGGGGATTCACCCCTCCACTTT
TRBV30	NA	TRBJ1-3	NA	CAWRYVGSGNTIYF	TGTGCCTGGAGATACGTTGGTTCTGGAAACACCATATATTTT
TRBV7-2	NA	TRBJ2-2	NA	CASSLVGINGELFF	TGTGCCAGCAGCTTAGTTGGGATTAACGGGGAGCTGTTTTTT
TRBV27	NA	TRBJ1-2	NA	CASRTLGEGWYGYTF	TGTGCCAGCAGGACGTTGGGGGAGGGTTGGTATGGCTACACCTTC
TRBV12-3/TRBV12-4	NA	TRBJ1-1	NA	CASHPLGGTEAFF	TGTGCCAGCCACCCCCTGGGGGGAACTGAAGCTTTCTTT